Each of the 12 T cell receptor beta chains below was sequenced from the same sample in a study of read filtering for tumor transcriptome and immune sequencing. From roughly 0.4 ug of RNA, a library with molecular barcoded alpha/delta and beta/gamma adaptors was made. TCRdb reprocessed the reads via MiXCR and lists one record per CDR3 protein. The sample shows about 46,000 distinct CDR3 sequences, 20% of them seen only once. Sequenced input: a population of CD138-negative cells sorted from bone marrow. The source is a donor aged 40 or over with multiple myeloma.

The chain recombines TRBV20-1 with TRBJ2-3; D might be TRBD1 or TRBD2, each matching 5 bases. The CDR3 has 14 amino acids. Trimming took 2 bases from V and 5 from J, leaving 14 bases between them. Germline CDR1 is DFQATT and CDR2 is SNEGSKA (reference sequence). The CDR3 reads CSARPRTRGDTQYF. CDR3 in DNA: TGCAGTGCTAGACCCCGGACACGGGGAGATACGCAGTATTTT.

Turning to this clonotype: A much larger clone is a single base away; this may be a read error. The chain is built from TRBV2 and TRBJ2-1; the D is unclear. Germline lookup yields CDR1 SNHLY and CDR2 FYNNEI. V was cut by 4 bases and J by 8 bases, with 12 bases left in between. This CDR3 spans 13 amino acids. CDR3 loop: CASSVVLLYEQFF. As DNA, the CDR3 is TGTGCCAGCAGTGTAGTTCTCCTCTATGAGCAGTTCTTC.

This clonotype was counted many times. The V gene is TRBV7-9, the J gene TRBJ2-7; TRBD1 matches 7 bases. After removal of 4 bases from V and 4 bases from J, the junction contained 7 bases not matched to a gene. The germline CDR1 and CDR2 sequences are SEHNR and FQNEAQ (reference sequence). CDR3 length: 14 amino acids. The CDR3 DNA follows: TGTGCCAGCAGCTCAACTATGGGACAGTACGAGCAGTACTTC. Translation gives CASSSTMGQYEQYF. Looking up the rest from reference TRBV7-9 and TRBJ2-7 gives the full variable domain: DTGVSQNPRHKITKRGQNVTFRCDPISEHNRLYWYRQTLGQGPEFLTYFQNEAQLEKSRLLSDRFSAERPKGSFSTLEIQRTEQGDSAMYLCASSSTMGQYEQYFGPGTRLTVT.

This clonotype was seen ten or more times. V is TRBV29-1 and J is TRBJ2-1, with TRBD2 identical over 8 bases. Germline CDR1 and CDR2: SQVTM and ANQGSEA. The CDR3 loop spans 15 amino acids. With V trimmed by 5 bases and J by 9 bases, 15 bases remained unmatched. CDR3 protein: CSVLTGTRGYGEQFF. The CDR3 DNA sequence: TGCAGCGTTCTCACCGGGACTAGAGGGTACGGTGAGCAGTTCTTC.

This clonotype was seen ten or more times. The J gene is TRBJ2-1, the V gene TRBV5-4, with 10 bases fitting TRBD2. Per germline, CDR1 SGHNT and CDR2 YYREEE (reference sequence). This CDR3 is 16 amino acids long. Trimming at V came to 4 bases and at J to 3 bases, leaving 7 bases not matched to a gene. CDR3 nucleotide sequence: TGTGCCAGCAGCACCCTAGCGGGAGTAATCTACAATGAGCAGTTCTTC. It codes for CASSTLAGVIYNEQFF.

The sample holds many counts of this clonotype. The chain is built from TRBV12-3 or TRBV12-4 and TRBJ2-2; D ambiguous. The V end lost 1 base, the J end lost 7 bases, and 19 bases lay between the germline ends. This CDR3 contains 17 residues. In DNA form, the CDR3 reads TGTGCCAGCAGTTTAGTCCGCCCCCAGGAAATCCACGGGGAGCTGTTTTTT. Translating gives CASSLVRPQEIHGELFF.

Concerning this clonotype itself: At one end, the junction sequence differs from germline, possibly due to a read error. V is TRBV20-1 and J is TRBJ2-1; D may be TRBD1 or TRBD2 (5 bases each). This CDR3 spans 15 amino acids. CDR1 is DFQATT and CDR2 is SNEGSKA in the germline V gene (reference sequence). The CDR3 loop is CSAAHGGSSYNEQLF. DNA for the CDR3: TGCAGTGCAGCTCATGGGGGTAGCAGCTACAATGAGCAGCTCTTC.

In this sample, this clonotype turned up many times. The CDR3 reads CASSPLASFGRELFF. The DNA of the CDR3 is TGCGCCAGCAGCCCACTAGCGTCCTTCGGCCGGGAGCTGTTTTTT. V is TRBV5-1 and J is TRBJ2-2; 7 bases are shared with TRBD2. V gave up 4 bases and J gave up 9 bases; unmatched junction bases: 12. Germline assignment: CDR1 SGHRS and CDR2 YFSETQ. CDR3 length: 15 amino acids.

This clonotype was counted at least ten times. The V and J genes are TRBV6-6 and TRBJ2-6; 7 bases line up with TRBD1. Trimming cost V 2 bases and J 0 bases; bases outside gene matches: 10. The germline V gene has CDR1 MNHNY and CDR2 SVGAGI (reference sequence). The length of the CDR3 is 19 residues. The CDR3 coding sequence is TGTGCCAGCAGTTACGCAGGGGGTAGTATGAGCTCTGGGGCCAACGTCCTGACTTTC. Protein: CASSYAGGSMSSGANVLTF.

Concerning this clonotype: Mismatch with germline at one junction end may stem from a read error. The CDR3 region has the DNA TGTGCCAGCAGTTCACCGACTAGTTCAGGGCTCTTC. Residues: CASSSPTSSGLF. The chain carries TRBV28 and TRBJ2-1; maybe TRBD2 (6 bases). The CDR3 totals 12 residues. In germline, CDR1 is MDHEN, CDR2 SYDVKM. The variable domain in full, completed from reference TRBV28 and TRBJ2-1, reads DVKVTQSSRYLVKRTGEKVFLECVQDMDHENMFWYRQDPGLGLRLIYFSYDVKMKEKGDIPEGYSVSREKKERFSLILESASTNQTSMYLCASSSPTSSGLFGPGTRLTVL.

A note on this clonotype: This may be a read error: a much more frequent sequence differs by one nucleotide. V is TRBV5-6 and J is TRBJ2-3; D is ambiguous. V was cut by 1 base and J by 1 base, with 7 bases left in between. This CDR3 spans 14 amino acids. The germline CDR1 and CDR2 sequences are SGHDT and YYEEEE. The CDR3 coding sequence is TGTGCCAGCAGCTTGCCAGCTTGCACAGATACGCAGTATTTT. It encodes CASSLPACTDTQYF.

This clonotype was observed at least ten times. The V call is TRBV5-1, the J call TRBJ2-2, with 7 bases identical to TRBD1. The germline gives CDR1 SGHRS, CDR2 YFSETQ. CDR3 length equals 16 residues. The trim removed 1 base at V and 0 bases at J, leaving 3 bases unmatched. CDR3 nucleotides: TGCGCCAGCAGCTTGTTAGGGACAGCGAACACCGGGGAGCTGTTTTTT. Its protein product is CASSLLGTANTGELFF.